This TCR beta chain was sequenced for a study of tissue T cells after allogeneic stem cell transplantation. Study background: CD3+ T cells were flow-sorted when enough cells; otherwise DNA extracted directly. Study-wide points: Within patients, tissue anatomy strongly shaped TCR repertoire composition.

Concerning this clone: No antigen is known for it.

TCRbeta CDR3 was sequenced at survey depth with template counts. Data came from immunoSEQ multiplex PCR; TCRdb stores just in-frame clones and leaves some out. Found here are tens of thousands of clones, roughly 89% of them singletons; the top ten hold 3% to 4%. The CDR3 sequence is 13 residues long. Germline V gives CDR1 MDHEN, CDR2 SYDVKM. V lost 10 bases and J lost 3, with 15 bases in between. The chain recombines TRBV28 with TRBJ1-2; D unclear. The TCR originated in a woman aged 35 to 69 who later had graft-versus-host disease after an allogeneic stem cell transplant. The source material was blood, sampled before transplantation. CDR3 sequence reads: CATKFPVDYGYTF. For the CDR3, the DNA is TGTGCCACCAAGTTCCCGGTAGACTATGGCTACACCTTC.